This TCR beta chain appears in the sequencing data of a study of T cells in Graves' hyperthyroidism and ophthalmopathy. Whole-study context: Any treatment followed the collection of peripheral blood at initial diagnosis.

Researchers amplified the TCR beta CDR3 regions from RNA transcripts. First-round RT-PCR targeting the TCR CDR3 was performed with the HTBI primer set. MiXCR was run by TCRdb on the multiplex PCR reads, yielding one entry per CDR3 protein. The sample records under 700,000 distinct CDR3 sequences, 15% to 20% being singletons. Notes on the study in general: Also found in blood were most expanded thyroid clonotypes above 0.001.

Details on this clonotype: No antigen is known for it. One junction end disagrees with the germline gene, perhaps due to a read error.

The length of the CDR3 is 16 residues. Per the germline V gene, CDR1 is LGHNA and CDR2 is YSLEER. Reasons for excluding patients were uncontrolled infection, other autoimmune disease, pregnancy or lactation. The chain uses TRBV4-3 and TRBJ2-7, with TRBD2 matching over 13 bases. Source material: blood. This TCR derives from a woman younger than 30 with Graves' hyperthyroidism. CDR3 sequence: CTSSDRTSGGGDEQYF. Written as DNA, the CDR3 is TGCACCAGCAGCGATAGGACTAGCGGGGGTGGAGACGAGCAGTACTTC.